A selection of T cell receptor beta chains follows, all from one sample in a study of blood T cell repertoires in COVID-19. Measured with immunoSEQ multiplex PCR; TCRdb has only the in-frame clones, and not every one. The top ten hold around 7.9% of the sample, which has around 150,000 clones, about 86% seen once. The sequencing input was PBMCs or T cells enriched from blood (not recorded which). These receptor sequences come from a man aged 50-60 years who had recovered from COVID-19. Both conserved end residues are part of each CDR3. The order of the fields is J gene, V gene, D gene, clone size, CDR3 protein. The D gene is left open where the match is weak. Where a row states a size, it is once, few, many or the class of an expanded clone; other rows omit it.

J: TRBJ1-6; V: TRBV9; D: TRBD1; size: .; CDR3: CASSKGQGANYNSPLHF
J: TRBJ2-4; V: TRBV19; D: TRBD2; size: .; CDR3: CASSIVSGGYKNIQYF
J: TRBJ2-7; V: TRBV7-9; D: TRBD1; size: .; CDR3: CASSSTGRNEQYF
J: TRBJ2-7; V: TRBV2; D: .; size: .; CDR3: CASAAGEKYEQYF
J: TRBJ1-6; V: TRBV7-2; D: .; size: .; CDR3: CASSLVSPGVGSPLHF
J: TRBJ2-2; V: TRBV5-1; D: TRBD1; size: .; CDR3: CASSFQGVNTGELFF
J: TRBJ2-3; V: TRBV6-1; D: TRBD2; size: many; CDR3: CASSEMSGGADTQYF
J: TRBJ1-2; V: TRBV7-9; D: .; size: .; CDR3: CASSLRTVENYGYTF
J: TRBJ1-3; V: TRBV29-1; D: .; size: few; CDR3: CSAISQQGISGNTIYF
J: TRBJ2-7; V: TRBV7-2; D: TRBD1; size: .; CDR3: CASSLGPPGQGEYEQYF
J: TRBJ1-2; V: TRBV25-1; D: .; size: once; CDR3: CASSEGSDYGYTF
J: TRBJ1-2; V: TRBV6-5; D: .; size: few; CDR3: CASTPGDLAYGYTF
J: TRBJ1-1; V: TRBV3-1/TRBV3-2; D: TRBD1; size: .; CDR3: CASRGTEFGEAFF
J: TRBJ2-3; V: TRBV6-1; D: .; size: .; CDR3: CASSEWGRWGSTDTQYF
J: TRBJ2-7; V: TRBV7-9; D: TRBD1; size: few; CDR3: CASSLVVTGGSYEQYF
J: TRBJ2-3; V: TRBV5-1; D: .; size: .; CDR3: CASSLRQNTDTQYF
J: TRBJ2-7; V: TRBV3-1/TRBV3-2; D: .; size: .; CDR3: CASSPYRAGEQYF
J: TRBJ2-7; V: TRBV5-6; D: TRBD1; size: .; CDR3: CASSPRDSYEQYF
J: TRBJ2-1; V: TRBV5-6; D: TRBD1; size: .; CDR3: CASSLRRQGGYNEQFF
J: TRBJ1-6; V: TRBV18; D: TRBD1; size: .; CDR3: CASSPTGGRSSPLHF
J: TRBJ2-2; V: TRBV19; D: TRBD1; size: .; CDR3: CASRDRVIAGELFF
J: TRBJ1-2; V: TRBV2; D: .; size: .; CDR3: CASRGRGNYGYTF
J: TRBJ1-2; V: TRBV9; D: TRBD1; size: .; CDR3: CASSVGQELIYGYTF
J: TRBJ1-1; V: TRBV11-1; D: TRBD1; size: .; CDR3: CASSEDRGRAFF
J: TRBJ1-5; V: TRBV6-1; D: .; size: many; CDR3: CASSEIPPANQPQHF
J: TRBJ1-5; V: TRBV10-3; D: TRBD1; size: .; CDR3: CAISEGTGGYNQPQHF
J: TRBJ1-1; V: TRBV7-9; D: TRBD1; size: .; CDR3: CASSPGGEAFF
J: TRBJ1-4; V: TRBV29-1; D: TRBD1; size: .; CDR3: CSVDRGEKLFF
J: TRBJ2-2; V: TRBV7-8; D: TRBD1; size: few; CDR3: CASSLAGQGGTGELFF
J: TRBJ2-2; V: TRBV11-2; D: .; size: .; CDR3: CASHKANTGELFF
J: TRBJ2-7; V: TRBV7-9; D: .; size: .; CDR3: CASSPRDTYYEQYF
J: TRBJ2-6; V: TRBV30; D: .; size: .; CDR3: CAWSDTGSGANVLTF
J: TRBJ1-2; V: TRBV18; D: TRBD1; size: .; CDR3: CASTPGTEYGYTF
J: TRBJ1-5; V: TRBV4-1; D: .; size: .; CDR3: CASSQEDPATVSQPQHF
J: TRBJ2-2; V: TRBV9; D: .; size: .; CDR3: CASSARGDTGELFF
J: TRBJ2-7; V: TRBV5-4; D: .; size: once; CDR3: CASSKTENPYEQYF
J: TRBJ1-3; V: TRBV4-1; D: TRBD1; size: .; CDR3: CASSPTGVAGNTIYF
J: TRBJ2-7; V: TRBV19; D: TRBD1; size: .; CDR3: CASSTWGQGASEQYF